The 24 T cell receptor beta chains below come from one sample, sequenced in a study of regulatory T cells in long-lasting Graves disease. Indicated time point: newly diagnosed GD, antithyroid drugs for less than 3 months. Generation of the TCR library employed RNA extracted from PBMCs. Sequencing libraries for TCR beta were prepared with iRepertoire HTBI primers and Arm-PCR of CDR3 regions. TCRdb re-called the multiplex PCR reads with MiXCR, one entry per CDR3 protein. Of approximately 540,000 distinct CDR3 sequences in the sample, 12% are singletons; the top ten hold roughly 8.9%. This sample was also put to use in a study of T cells in Graves' hyperthyroidism and ophthalmopathy.

Sequenced material: peripheral blood mononuclear cells (PBMCs), taken at new diagnosis, from a patient treated with antithyroid drugs. The receptors were sampled from a woman in her twenties or thirties with Graves disease.

There are a few counts of this clonotype. The chain uses TRBV27 and TRBJ2-1, with D unclear. The CDR3 consists of 13 residues. CDR1 is MNHEY, CDR2 SMNVEV, per germline (reference sequence). Between the trimmed V and J ends, which lost 3 bases and 8 bases, there was a span of 11 bases. CDR3 nucleotide sequence: TGTGCCAGCAGTTTTCGGCGACGCGATGAGCAGTTCTTC. It is translated as CASSFRRRDEQFF.

The rearrangement uses TRBV11-2 and TRBJ2-1; TRBD1 matches at 9 bases. CDR1 and CDR2 from the germline V gene are SGHAT and FQNNGV. V was clipped by 8 bases and J by 4 bases; unmatched bases: 9. This CDR3 is 15 amino acids long. The CDR3 loop reads CASGPGQGSYNEQFF. The CDR3 coding sequence is TGTGCCAGCGGACCGGGACAGGGATCTTACAATGAGCAGTTCTTC.

This chain connects TRBV6-1 to TRBJ1-5; D gene uncertain. Germline lookup yields CDR1 MNHNS and CDR2 SASEGT. The CDR3 loop spans 13 amino acids. Trimming removed 7 bases from V and 3 bases from J, with 10 bases in between. CDR3 amino acids: CASKAVNNQPQHF. The CDR3 DNA sequence: TGTGCCAGCAAAGCCGTAAACAATCAGCCCCAGCATTTT.

This clonotype occurred once. The rearrangement joins TRBV29-1 to TRBJ2-2; 10 bases match TRBD1. CDR1 is SQVTM and CDR2 is ANQGSEA in the germline V gene. After removal of 4 bases from V and 3 bases from J, the junction contained 11 bases not matched to a gene. The CDR3 consists of 17 residues. The CDR3 here is CSVVRQGAGIDTGELFF. The DNA of the CDR3 is TGCAGCGTTGTGAGACAGGGGGCAGGTATCGACACCGGGGAGCTGTTTTTT.

In its sample, this clonotype was seen many times. CDR3 protein: CASSPRTGMNTEAFF. For the CDR3, the DNA is TGTGCCAGCAGCCCCAGGACAGGCATGAACACTGAAGCTTTCTTT. The rearrangement links TRBV7-9 to TRBJ1-1; TRBD1 agrees at 7 bases. The CDR3 is made up of 15 amino acids. Germline V gives CDR1 SEHNR, CDR2 FQNEAQ (reference sequence). The ends lost 5 bases at V and 0 bases at J; junction bases unmatched: 6.

This clonotype was seen many times. The chain joins TRBV7-3 to TRBJ2-2, with D unresolved. Between the trimmed V and J ends, which lost 0 bases and 5 bases, there was a span of 7 bases. Germline assignment: CDR1 SGHTA and CDR2 FQGTGA. The CDR3 is made up of 14 amino acids. This chain's CDR3 is CASSLTFRTGELFF. CDR3 DNA sequence: TGTGCCAGCAGCTTAACGTTTCGGACCGGGGAGCTGTTTTTT.

This clonotype was detected many times. The rearrangement uses TRBV7-8 and TRBJ2-7, with 8 bases fitting TRBD1. The CDR3 runs to 12 residues. J lost 4 bases, V lost 6 bases, and 2 bases had no gene match. Germline V gene lookup returns CDR1 SGHVS and CDR2 FQNEAQ. CDR3 region: CASRRQGYEQYF. The CDR3 DNA reads TGTGCCAGCAGAAGACAGGGGTACGAGCAGTACTTC.

This clonotype was seen ten or more times. The rearrangement links TRBV2 to TRBJ2-7, with a possible D match to TRBD1 (5 bases). Germline-derived CDR1 and CDR2 are SNHLY and FYNNEI. This CDR3 spans 13 amino acids. V lost 3 bases and J lost 7, with 13 bases in between. CDR3 loop: CASSDKGLREQYF. The CDR3 DNA is TGTGCCAGCAGTGACAAGGGGTTAAGGGAGCAGTACTTC. Combining the CDR3 with reference TRBV2 and TRBJ2-7 gives the whole variable domain EPEVTQTPSHQVTQMGQEVILRCVPISNHLYFYWYRQILGQKVEFLVSFYNNEISEKSEIFDDQFSVERPDGSNFTLKIRSTKLEDSAMYFCASSDKGLREQYFGPGTRLTVT.

In its sample, this clonotype was seen many times. V and J are TRBV2 and TRBJ2-5, with 7 positions matching TRBD1. The CDR3 runs to 14 residues. After removal of 4 bases from V and 0 bases from J, the junction contained 2 bases not matched to a gene. The V gene's germline CDR1 is SNHLY and CDR2 FYNNEI. The CDR3 is CASSATGYQETQYF. The CDR3 DNA follows: TGTGCCAGCAGTGCGACAGGGTACCAAGAGACCCAGTACTTC.

V gene TRBV25-1 combines with J gene TRBJ1-5; D gene uncertain. This CDR3 has 21 residues. CDR1 and CDR2 (germline): MGHDK, SYGVNS. V lost 1 base and J 7 bases, leaving 32 bases between the germline ends. The CDR3 nucleotides read TGTGCCAGCAGTGAATGCGTTCCTCCCGTCGGTAGGGAGGGTCGAGAACAGCCCCAGCATTTT. The encoded protein is CASSECVPPVGREGREQPQHF.

This clonotype was counted many times. This sequence joins TRBV6-1 and TRBJ1-5; D perhaps matches TRBD1 (6 bases). V lost 4 bases and J lost 0, with 13 bases in between. CDR3 length: 16 amino acids. Germline assignment: CDR1 MNHNS and CDR2 SASEGT. The DNA of the CDR3 is TGTGCCAGCAGTGGAGTAGACAGGTATAGCAATCAGCCCCAGCATTTT. Its protein product is CASSGVDRYSNQPQHF.

Of note for this clonotype: A far larger clone is a single base away, which makes a read error likely. In this CDR3 the conserved last residue, phenylalanine or tryptophan, is missing, so a read error is likely. This chain connects TRBV4-1 to TRBJ2-1; D is unclear. CDR3 length equals 13 residues. Germline lookup yields CDR1 MGHRA and CDR2 YSYEKL. In nucleotides, the CDR3 is TGTGCCAGCAGCCCGCAGGTCTACAATGAGCAGTTCCTC. Encoded protein: CASSPQVYNEQFL.

A note on this clonotype: At one of its ends the junction is not consistent with the germline gene, which may arise from a read error. The chain joins TRBV12-3 or TRBV12-4 to TRBJ1-1; D is possibly TRBD1 (5 bases). The CDR3 runs to 14 residues. The CDR3 is CARSLSSWGTEAFF. For the CDR3, the DNA is TGTGCCAGAAGTTTAAGCTCGTGGGGCACTGAAGCCTTCTTT.

This clonotype was counted many times. The chain couples TRBV28 to TRBJ2-7; D ambiguous. Germline lookup yields CDR1 MDHEN and CDR2 SYDVKM. V gave up 0 bases and J gave up 7 bases, with 16 bases separating them. The CDR3 sequence is 15 residues long. The CDR3 loop reads CASSLWQAGEEEQYF. In nucleotides, the CDR3 is TGTGCCAGCAGTTTATGGCAGGCAGGTGAGGAGGAGCAGTACTTC.

This clonotype was counted ten times or more. The rearrangement uses TRBV12-3 or TRBV12-4 and TRBJ1-3; no reliable D call. V gave up 7 bases and J gave up 7 bases, with 17 bases separating them. The CDR3 covers 14 residues. The CDR3 protein is CASTPPVVRNTIYF. As DNA, the CDR3 is TGTGCCAGCACCCCTCCCGTCGTTCGGAACACCATATATTTT.

This clonotype was counted a few times. The chain recombines TRBV4-1 with TRBJ1-1; weak D call: TRBD1 (6 bases). Germline-derived CDR1 and CDR2 are MGHRA and YSYEKL. The CDR3 consists of 15 residues. V lost 2 bases and J lost 3, with 13 bases in between. CDR3 in amino acids: CASSQIQGVDTEAFF. CDR3 DNA: TGCGCCAGCAGCCAAATACAGGGTGTCGACACTGAAGCTTTCTTT.

In this sample, this clonotype turned up many times. The J gene is TRBJ2-3, the V gene TRBV7-8, with 12 bases that match TRBD2. CDR3 length: 16 amino acids. Looked up from germline, CDR1 is SGHVS and CDR2 is FQNEAQ. The junction had 5 bases not matched to a gene; V was cut back by 4 bases and J by 3 bases. Written as DNA, the CDR3 is TGTGCCAGCAGCTCCCGACTAGCGGGAGCAACAGATACGCAGTATTTT. It codes for CASSSRLAGATDTQYF.

The chain combines TRBV11-2 with TRBJ2-1; TRBD2 aligns across 9 bases. Germline V lookup: CDR1 SGHAT, CDR2 FQNNGV. This CDR3 spans 16 amino acids. The J segment lost 6 bases and the V segment lost 1 base, leaving 7 bases of the junction unmatched. The CDR3 DNA sequence: TGTGCCAGCAGCTTAGTCCCGGGACTAGCTACCAATGAGCAGTTCTTC. It encodes CASSLVPGLATNEQFF.

On this clonotype: Possible read error: a much larger clone is one base away. The J gene is TRBJ2-1, the V gene TRBV20-1, with TRBD2 identical over 14 bases. Germline loops: CDR1 DFQATT, CDR2 SNEGSKA (reference sequence). J lost 10 bases, V lost 5 bases, and 13 bases had no gene match. The CDR3 has 16 amino acids. As DNA, the CDR3 is TGCAGTGCTCTGACTAGCGGGAGGGGAGGCGGCTACGAGCAGTTCTTC. Translated: CSALTSGRGGGYEQFF.

In its sample, this clonotype was seen a few times. The CDR3 here is CASSEGSASAADTQYF. DNA for the CDR3: TGTGCCAGCAGTGAAGGGTCGGCCTCGGCCGCAGATACGCAGTATTTT. This sequence joins TRBV6-1 and TRBJ2-3; D is unresolved. Germline V gene sequence: CDR1 MNHNS, CDR2 SASEGT. Trimming shortened V by 1 base and J by 4 bases, and 15 bases separated the two germline ends. The CDR3 consists of 16 residues.

This clonotype was counted ten times or more. The rearrangement uses TRBV12-3 or TRBV12-4 and TRBJ1-1, with D possibly TRBD1 on 5 matching bases. CDR3 length equals 15 residues. Trimming removed 5 bases at V and 0 bases at J, with 13 bases between. The CDR3 spells CASSPWEDMNTEAFF. In DNA form, the CDR3 reads TGTGCCAGCAGTCCGTGGGAGGACATGAACACTGAAGCTTTCTTT.

Only a few counts were recorded for this clonotype. V gene TRBV18 combines with J gene TRBJ1-5; perhaps TRBD1 as D (5 bases). The CDR3 totals 14 residues. Germline values: CDR1 KGHSH, CDR2 LQKENI. V dropped 3 bases and J dropped 11 bases, with 17 bases sitting between them. The CDR3 sequence: CASSPTPDNRSQHF. Here the CDR3 DNA reads TGTGCCAGCTCACCGACCCCGGACAACCGTTCCCAGCATTTT.

This chain uses TRBV27 with TRBJ2-4, with 9 bases fitting TRBD1. V was clipped by 4 bases and J by 4 bases; unmatched bases: 11. From germline, CDR1 is MNHEY and CDR2 SMNVEV (reference sequence). This CDR3 is built from 17 residues. Here the CDR3 DNA reads TGTGCCAGCAGTTCTAAACAGGGGGCTAGGGGGAAAAACATTCAGTACTTC. Translation: CASSSKQGARGKNIQYF.

This clonotype has at least ten counts. The V and J genes are TRBV6-2 or TRBV6-3 and TRBJ2-1; the D gene is possibly TRBD2 (5 bases). CDR1 is MNHEY and CDR2 is SVGEGT in the germline V gene. Trimming left V 2 bases short and J 9 bases short, with 26 bases between. The length of the CDR3 is 18 residues. The DNA of the CDR3 is TGTGCCAGCAGTTACCCGACTAAGGCTAGCTGGGCAGTAGGTGAGCAGTTCTTC. It encodes CASSYPTKASWAVGEQFF.